This T cell receptor (beta chain) stems from a study of T cells in Graves' hyperthyroidism and ophthalmopathy. Broader study findings: Peripheral blood also featured most of the thyroid clonotypes expanded above 0.001.

RNA transcripts provided the source from which TCR beta CDR3 regions were amplified. A set of HTBI primers served as the primers for a first-round RT-PCR of the TCR CDR3. TCRdb independently ran MiXCR on the multiplex PCR reads; one entry per CDR3 protein. This sample has about 270,000 distinct CDR3 sequences, with around 15% found just once. V was pared by 2 bases and J by 2 bases, with 8 bases between. Germline V gene lookup returns CDR1 WNHNN and CDR2 SYGVQD (reference sequence). This CDR3 is 14 amino acids long. This clonotype was detected ten times or more. Its antigen is not identified. Sequences were obtained from blood. The V call is TRBV10-1, the J call TRBJ2-3; D possibly corresponds to TRBD1 (6 bases). The clonotype originates from a woman aged 45-65 years with Graves' hyperthyroidism that later progressed to Graves' ophthalmopathy. The CDR3 region has the DNA TGCGCCAGCAGTGAGGTGGGGGCCACAGATACGCAGTATTTT. Its protein is CASSEVGATDTQYF.